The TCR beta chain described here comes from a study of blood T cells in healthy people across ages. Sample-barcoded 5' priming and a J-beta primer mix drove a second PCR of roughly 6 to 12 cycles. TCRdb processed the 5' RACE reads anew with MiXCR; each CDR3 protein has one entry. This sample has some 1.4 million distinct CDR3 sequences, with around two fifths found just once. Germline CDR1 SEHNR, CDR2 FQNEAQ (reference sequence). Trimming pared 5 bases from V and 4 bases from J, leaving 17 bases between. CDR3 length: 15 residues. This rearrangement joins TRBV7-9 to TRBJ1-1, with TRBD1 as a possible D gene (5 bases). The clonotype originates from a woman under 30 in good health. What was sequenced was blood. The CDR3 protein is CASSAAGAQFTEAFF. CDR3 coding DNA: TGTGCCAGCAGCGCGGCCGGGGCACAGTTCACTGAAGCTTTCTTT. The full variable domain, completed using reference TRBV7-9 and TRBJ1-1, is DTGVSQNPRHKITKRGQNVTFRCDPISEHNRLYWYRQTLGQGPEFLTYFQNEAQLEKSRLLSDRFSAERPKGSFSTLEIQRTEQGDSAMYLCASSAAGAQFTEAFFGQGTRLTVV.